This T cell receptor beta chain was profiled in a study of beta chain features in type 1 diabetes. Background on the study: Cell yields, gender and age were comparable in patients and healthy donors.

Study conclusions and caveats: It was among patients, rather than healthy donors, that naive, central memory and Treg TCRB repertoires appeared more similar. TCRB CDR3s from Type 1 diabetes patients were moderately but significantly shorter in all four CD4+ subsets. Amplification by PCR could prefer shorter templates, with the same effect in patients and controls.

Expressed TCRB transcripts were sequenced because the entire RNA isolate underwent reverse transcription. Generated by immunoSEQ multiplex PCR, the TCRdb table keeps only in-frame clones and is missing some. The sample lists over 350,000 clones, over 12% occurring once. Concerning this clone itself: Its cognate antigen is unknown.

This CDR3 comprises 15 residues. Germline values: CDR1 SQVTM, CDR2 ANQGSEA. The junction had 9 bases not matched to a gene; V was cut back by 2 bases and J by 4 bases. The chain has TRBV29-1 and TRBJ2-3; TRBD2 matches at 7 bases. The sequence was obtained from a woman aged 18-29 years in good health. The sequencing input was naive CD4+ T cells from blood. The chain's CDR3 is CSVESWRESPDTQYF. The CDR3 DNA reads as TGCAGCGTTGAAAGTTGGCGGGAGTCCCCAGATACGCAGTATTTT.